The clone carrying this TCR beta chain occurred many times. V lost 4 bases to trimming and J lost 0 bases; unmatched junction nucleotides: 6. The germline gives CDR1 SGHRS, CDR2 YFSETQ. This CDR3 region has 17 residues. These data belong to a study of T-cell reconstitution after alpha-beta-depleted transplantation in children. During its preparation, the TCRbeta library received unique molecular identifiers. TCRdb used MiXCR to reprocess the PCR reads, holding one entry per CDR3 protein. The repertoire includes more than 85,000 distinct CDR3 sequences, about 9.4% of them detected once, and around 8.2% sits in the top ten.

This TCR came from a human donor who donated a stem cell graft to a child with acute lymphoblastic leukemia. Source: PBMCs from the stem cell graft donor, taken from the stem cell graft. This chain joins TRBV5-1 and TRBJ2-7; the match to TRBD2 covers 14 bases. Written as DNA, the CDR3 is TGCGCCAGCAGCGCGACTAGCGGGAGGGCTAGCTCCTACGAGCAGTACTTC. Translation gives CASSATSGRASSYEQYF.